This note documents a single T cell receptor beta chain sequence. This sample is part of a study of T cell changes during pregnancy in multiple sclerosis. Assay: immunoSEQ multiplex PCR; the TCRdb copy retains only in-frame clones and omits some. The sample has approximately 98,000 clones, 92% seen once. Unmatched junction bases numbered 10, after V lost 5 bases and J lost 9 bases. CDR3 length: 16 residues. The germline V gene encodes CDR1 SGHAT and CDR2 FQNNGV. The material sequenced was peripheral blood, taken after pregnancy. This receptor was identified in a female donor in good health, enrolled as a control in a pregnancy study. The chain combines TRBV11-2 with TRBJ2-1, with 13 bases lining up with TRBD2. The DNA for the CDR3 is TGTGCCAGCAGCCCTGAACTAGCGGGGGGGCTTAGTGAGCAGTTCTTC. The encoded protein is CASSPELAGGLSEQFF. The complete variable domain, with remaining parts taken from reference TRBV11-2 and TRBJ2-1, reads EAGVAQSPRYKIIEKRQSVAFWCNPISGHATLYWYQQILGQGPKLLIQFQNNGVVDDSQLPKDRFSAERLKGVDSTLKIQPAKLEDSAVYLCASSPELAGGLSEQFFGPGTRLTVL.